The clone carrying this T cell receptor (beta chain) occurred many times. Unmatched junction bases numbered 7, after V lost 4 bases and J lost 11 bases. The germline V gene encodes CDR1 LGHDT and CDR2 YNNKEL (reference sequence). This CDR3 is built from 13 residues. Each CDR3 protein is one row after TCRdb ran MiXCR on the 5' RACE reads. The sample gives roughly 66,000 distinct CDR3 sequences, under 5.5% of which show up once; roughly 2.2% is in the top ten. This specimen belongs to a study of neurological immune-mediated disorders. The sequence came from a woman aged 70-85 years with multiple sclerosis. The rearrangement joins TRBV3-1 to TRBJ1-5, with 8 bases matching TRBD1. Sequenced input: PBMCs. The CDR3 loop is CASSRDRTTAQHF. The DNA for the CDR3 is TGTGCCAGCAGCCGGGACAGGACCACGGCCCAGCATTTT.